The clone carrying this T cell receptor beta chain was detected many times. Antigen specificity is unknown. The sample is drawn from a study of CD8 T cells in ankylosing spondylitis. V was pared by 0 bases and J by 4 bases, with 7 bases between. The CDR3 consists of 14 residues. The V gene's germline CDR1 is SGDLS and CDR2 YYNGEE. Study conclusions and caveats: There was a TCR beta motif, made of several highly homologous variants, that appeared characteristic of ankylosing spondylitis blood.

TCRdb re-derived calls from the 5' RACE reads in MiXCR, one entry per CDR3 protein. This table has 750,000 to 850,000 distinct CDR3 sequences, approximately 12% appearing once. This TCR was recovered from a male donor with ankylosing spondylitis. Sequencing used blood, either unsorted or a sorted T cell fraction (not recorded which). This chain links TRBV9 with TRBJ2-2; D unclear. The CDR3 region is CASSVDGATGELFF. The CDR3 DNA is TGTGCCAGCAGCGTAGATGGTGCCACCGGGGAGCTGTTTTTT. The complete variable domain, with remaining parts taken from reference TRBV9 and TRBJ2-2, reads DSGVTQTPKHLITATGQRVTLRCSPRSGDLSVYWYQQSLDQGLQFLIQYYNGEERAKGNILERFSAQQFPDLHSELNLSSLELGDSALYFCASSVDGATGELFFGEGSRLTVL.